The source of this T cell receptor (beta chain) is a study of identical twins. Germline trimming cut 2 bases from V and 6 bases from J; bases unmatched to any gene: 9. Germline CDR1 and CDR2: MDHEN and SYDVKM. CDR3 size: 16 residues. From the 5' RACE reads, TCRdb called clonotypes with MiXCR, one entry per CDR3 protein. The sample records about 240,000 distinct CDR3 sequences, approximately 7.8% being singletons. This clonotype was seen ten or more times. The antigen remains unidentified. Study-wide points: There were fewer insertions in abundant cord blood beta clonotypes, but memory repertoires showed no such pattern. Researchers reported excess low generation probability among twin-shared out-of-frame alpha sequences.

In addition, the sample was reused for a study of yellow fever vaccine responses in identical twins.

This chain joins TRBV28 and TRBJ2-7; 11 bases map to TRBD1. The source of this sequence is a woman between 18 and 29 years old in good health. Sequencing used CD8+ T cells sorted from blood. The CDR3 region is CASSLMSRDRGTEQYV. In nucleotides, the CDR3 is TGTGCCAGCAGTTTAATGAGCCGGGACAGGGGGACCGAGCAGTACGTC.